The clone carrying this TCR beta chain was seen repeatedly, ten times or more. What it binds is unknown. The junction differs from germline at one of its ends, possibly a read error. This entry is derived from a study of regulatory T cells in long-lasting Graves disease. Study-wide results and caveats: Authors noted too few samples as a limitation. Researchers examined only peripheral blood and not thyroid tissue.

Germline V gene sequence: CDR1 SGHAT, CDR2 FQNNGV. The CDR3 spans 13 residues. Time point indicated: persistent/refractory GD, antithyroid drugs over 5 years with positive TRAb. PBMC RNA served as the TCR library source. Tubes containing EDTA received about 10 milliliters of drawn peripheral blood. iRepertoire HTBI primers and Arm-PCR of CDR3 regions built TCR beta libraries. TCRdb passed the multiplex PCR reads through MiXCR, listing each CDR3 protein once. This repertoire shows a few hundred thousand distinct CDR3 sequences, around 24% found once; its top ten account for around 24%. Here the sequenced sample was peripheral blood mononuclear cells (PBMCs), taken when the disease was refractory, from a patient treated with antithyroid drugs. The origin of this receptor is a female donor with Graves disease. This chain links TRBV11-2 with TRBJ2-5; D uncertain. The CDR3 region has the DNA TGTGCCAGCAGCCTAGAGTCCCGGGCCGAGAAGTACTTC. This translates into CASSLESRAEKYF.